A selection of T cell receptor beta chains follows, all from one sample in a study of blood T cell repertoires in COVID-19. Only in-frame clones appear in the TCRdb table, and some are missing; sequencing was by immunoSEQ multiplex PCR. The data contain roughly 290,000 clones, around 91% of them singletons. Sequencing was carried out using PBMCs or T cells enriched from blood (not recorded which). The source of these receptors is a woman aged 18-35 years with acute COVID-19. Each CDR3 is given with its conserved first and last residue. A D gene is named only where the DNA matches it firmly. Not every row has a clone size; where given, it reads once, few, many or a size class.

d_call,cdr3_length,v_call,j_call,clone_size,cdr3_aa,cdr3_nt
TRBD2,15,TRBV2,TRBJ2-3,-,CASSDPSGVTDTQYF,TGTGCCAGCAGTGACCCTAGCGGGGTTACAGATACGCAGTATTTT
-,13,TRBV10-2,TRBJ2-1,-,CASTEGGGGEQFF,TGCGCCAGCACCGAAGGGGGAGGGGGTGAGCAGTTCTTC
TRBD1,14,TRBV9,TRBJ1-1,-,CASSVGTGYTEAFF,TGTGCCAGCAGCGTAGGGACAGGGTACACTGAAGCTTTCTTT
TRBD1,14,TRBV4-3,TRBJ1-5,-,CASSHWTGVQPQHF,TGCGCCAGCAGCCACTGGACAGGCGTTCAGCCCCAGCATTTT
-,11,TRBV24-1,TRBJ2-7,-,CATTYSYEQYF,TGTGCCACCACCTATTCCTACGAGCAGTACTTC
TRBD1,14,TRBV2,TRBJ2-5,-,CASRPRGLQETQYF,TGTGCCAGCAGACCCAGGGGGCTCCAAGAGACCCAGTACTTC
-,15,TRBV28,TRBJ2-7,-,CASRGRGINPGAQYF,TGTGCCAGCAGGGGTAGGGGTATAAACCCTGGCGCGCAGTACTTC
TRBD2,14,TRBV6-1,TRBJ2-1,-,CASSERGRGNEQFF,TGTGCCAGCAGTGAACGCGGGAGGGGGAATGAGCAGTTCTTC
TRBD2,17,TRBV4-3,TRBJ2-7,once,CASSQDRTSVPRYEQYF,TGCGCCAGCAGCCAAGACCGAACTAGCGTCCCACGGTACGAGCAGTACTTC
-,13,TRBV19,TRBJ2-7,-,CASRDGSSYEQYF,TGTGCCAGTAGGGACGGGAGCTCCTACGAGCAGTACTTC
-,12,TRBV30,TRBJ2-7,-,CAWSVSSYEQYF,TGTGCCTGGAGCGTCAGCTCCTACGAGCAGTACTTC
TRBD1,15,TRBV2,TRBJ2-5,-,CASSSGQGIQETQYF,TGTGCCAGCAGTTCGGGACAGGGGATCCAAGAGACCCAGTACTTC
-,16,TRBV7-2,TRBJ1-1,-,CASSLARGGLGTEAFF,TGTGCCAGCAGCTTAGCGCGGGGAGGATTGGGCACTGAAGCTTTCTTT
-,14,TRBV7-2,TRBJ1-6,-,CASSQREYNSPLHF,TGTGCCAGCAGCCAGCGGGAGTATAATTCACCCCTCCACTTT
-,15,TRBV11-2,TRBJ1-1,few,CASSADFGLNTEAFF,TGTGCCAGCAGCGCCGACTTTGGATTGAACACTGAAGCTTTCTTT
-,13,TRBV20-1,TRBJ1-5,-,CSASKQVNQPQHF,TGCAGTGCTAGTAAGCAAGTTAATCAGCCCCAGCATTTT
TRBD2,15,TRBV7-9,TRBJ2-5,-,CASSLAGTSGRAQYF,TGTGCCAGCAGCTTAGCCGGCACTAGCGGCCGGGCCCAGTACTTC
-,14,TRBV11-2,TRBJ1-5,-,CASSLRAGNQPQHF,TGTGCCAGCAGCTTAAGGGCAGGGAATCAGCCCCAGCATTTT
-,13,TRBV10-3,TRBJ2-3,few,CATSAADTDTQYF,TGTGCCACTTCAGCGGCCGACACAGATACGCAGTATTTT
TRBD1,17,TRBV25-1,TRBJ1-4,-,CASSEPGQGYEQKQLFF,TGTGCCAGCAGTGAGCCGGGACAGGGATACGAACAGAAGCAACTGTTTTTT
-,14,TRBV5-4,TRBJ1-1,-,CASSTYFGGTEAFF,TGTGCCAGCAGCACCTATTTCGGGGGAACTGAAGCTTTCTTT
TRBD2,15,TRBV9,TRBJ2-7,-,CASSAGAGGPFEQYF,TGTGCCAGCAGCGCGGGGGCGGGAGGACCCTTTGAGCAGTACTTC
TRBD1,18,TRBV24-1,TRBJ2-6,-,CATSDHETGETGANVLTF,TGTGCCACCAGTGATCATGAGACAGGGGAAACTGGGGCCAACGTCCTGACTTTC
-,14,TRBV20-1,TRBJ2-1,-,CSASRRFPGNEQFF,TGCAGTGCTAGTAGGCGGTTCCCGGGGAATGAGCAGTTCTTC
TRBD1,15,TRBV5-5,TRBJ1-5,once,CASASGDRAYQPQHF,TGTGCCAGCGCGAGTGGAGACAGGGCATATCAGCCCCAGCATTTT
-,13,TRBV5-5,TRBJ2-5,once,CASSPNRQETQYF,TGTGCCAGCAGCCCTAACAGACAAGAGACCCAGTACTTC
-,17,TRBV4-1,TRBJ2-1,-,CASSQDQVASSYNEQFF,TGCGCCAGCAGCCAAGATCAGGTCGCGAGCTCCTACAATGAGCAGTTCTTC
TRBD1,17,TRBV7-6,TRBJ2-1,-,CASSLAYRGFSVNEQFF,TGTGCCAGCAGCTTAGCGTACAGGGGGTTTTCTGTCAATGAGCAGTTCTTC
-,15,TRBV6-5,TRBJ1-1,-,CASRGQGLLNTEAFF,TGTGCCAGCAGGGGGCAGGGGCTACTGAACACTGAAGCTTTCTTT
-,14,TRBV14,TRBJ1-2,-,CASSPLGGRYGYTF,TGTGCCAGCAGCCCCTTGGGGGGACGCTATGGCTACACCTTC
TRBD2,13,TRBV2,TRBJ2-2,-,CASGRREAGELFF,TGTGCCAGCGGAAGGCGGGAGGCCGGGGAGCTGTTTTTT
TRBD1,15,TRBV7-9,TRBJ1-3,-,CASSRTGGAGNTIYF,TGTGCCAGCAGCCGGACAGGGGGCGCGGGAAATACCATATATTTT
-,11,TRBV6-5,TRBJ2-7,-,CASRQSYEQYF,TGTGCCAGCAGACAAAGTTACGAGCAGTACTTC
TRBD2,14,TRBV2,TRBJ2-1,-,CASVTSGRANEQFF,TGTGCCAGCGTGACTAGCGGGAGAGCCAATGAGCAGTTCTTC
-,16,TRBV7-8,TRBJ1-4,-,CASSLHRTVENEKLFF,TGTGCCAGCAGCCTTCACCGGACAGTGGAAAATGAAAAACTGTTTTTT
TRBD1,19,TRBV4-1,TRBJ2-3,-,CASSQDFPPTGARTDTQYF,TGCGCCAGCAGCCAAGATTTTCCACCGACAGGGGCACGAACAGATACGCAGTATTTT
-,11,TRBV20-1,TRBJ2-5,-,CSAPGWETQYF,TGCAGTGCTCCCGGGTGGGAGACCCAGTACTTC
TRBD1,14,TRBV5-1,TRBJ1-2,-,CASSSTGVKNGYTF,TGCGCCAGCAGCTCGACAGGGGTGAAGAATGGCTACACCTTC
-,15,TRBV3-1/TRBV3-2,TRBJ1-4,-,CASSLGQTTNEKLFF,TGTGCCAGCAGCCTGGGACAAACAACTAATGAAAAACTGTTTTTT
-,15,TRBV7-3,TRBJ1-1,-,CASSLTSLRDTEAFF,TGTGCCAGCAGCTTAACCTCACTCCGGGACACTGAAGCTTTCTTT
TRBD1,12,TRBV6-5,TRBJ1-2,-,CASSMTGHGYTF,TGTGCCAGCAGTATGACAGGGCACGGCTACACCTTC
TRBD1,15,TRBV5-6,TRBJ1-4,-,CASSPLQGLNEKLFF,TGTGCCAGCAGCCCCCTACAGGGGCTTAATGAAAAACTGTTTTTT
-,17,TRBV5-5,TRBJ1-2,-,CASTLGAPGQLGYGYTF,TGTGCCAGCACCCTTGGGGCCCCCGGACAGCTTGGCTATGGCTACACCTTC
TRBD1,18,TRBV7-9,TRBJ2-3,-,CASSLVRDSESSTDTQYF,TGTGCCAGCAGCTTAGTTCGGGACAGCGAATCTAGCACAGATACGCAGTATTTT
-,16,TRBV29-1,TRBJ1-2,-,CSVEDRAGPTFYGYTF,TGCAGCGTTGAAGATCGGGCGGGGCCAACTTTTTATGGCTACACCTTC
-,14,TRBV5-5,TRBJ1-1,-,CASSLQRGNTEAFF,TGTGCCAGCAGCCTTCAAAGGGGAAACACTGAAGCTTTCTTT
-,12,TRBV28,TRBJ1-5,-,CASSLKGQPQHF,TGTGCCAGCAGTTTAAAGGGGCAGCCCCAGCATTTT
TRBD1,15,TRBV4-2,TRBJ1-2,-,CASSQEGQGLYGYTF,TGTGCCAGCAGCCAAGAGGGACAGGGCCTCTATGGCTACACCTTC
-,14,TRBV18,TRBJ1-2,-,CASSPKQGDYGYTF,TGTGCCAGCTCACCCAAACAGGGCGACTATGGCTACACCTTC
-,16,TRBV9,TRBJ2-6,few,CASSARGGAGANVLTF,TGTGCCAGCAGCGCTCGAGGGGGGGCTGGGGCCAACGTCCTGACTTTC
TRBD1,14,TRBV29-1,TRBJ2-7,-,CSVGQRGQGYEQYF,TGCAGCGTTGGGCAAAGAGGACAGGGTTACGAGCAGTACTTC
-,14,TRBV6-2/TRBV6-3,TRBJ1-2,-,CASSHSGVGYGYTF,TGTGCCAGCAGTCACTCCGGGGTAGGCTATGGCTACACCTTC
-,15,TRBV27,TRBJ2-7,few,CASSKGTPSAYEQYF,TGTGCCAGCAGTAAGGGGACTCCCTCGGCGTACGAGCAGTACTTC